This T cell receptor beta chain was captured in a study of blood T cell repertoires in COVID-19. Study context: The analysed material was cDNA or gDNA that came from T cells, B-cell-depleted T cells, or PBMCs.

The V segment lost 6 bases and the J segment 7 bases; nucleotides outside the gene matches: 6. The CDR3 is 13 amino acids. Per the study methods: Nucleated cell counts were estimated from reference gene primer amplification. Libraries were prepared by immunoSEQ multiplex PCR; TCRdb keeps only in-frame clonotypes and omits some of them. V and J calls and clone size come straight from that table; D and trimming were deduced from the DNA. The profile shows 150,000 to 200,000 clones, around 85% of them singletons. The chain couples TRBV12-3 or TRBV12-4 to TRBJ1-5; 7 bases agree with TRBD1. Sequencing was performed on peripheral blood. The TCR sequence derives from a woman in her seventies with acute or convalescent COVID-19. CDR3 DNA sequence: TGTGCCAGCAGGGAACAGGGGAACCAGCCCCAGCATTTT. Translation gives CASREQGNQPQHF.